This entry lists 18 T cell receptor beta chains sequenced from one sample in a study of PD-1 blockade in classical Hodgkin lymphoma. Sequenced by immunoSEQ multiplex PCR; TCRdb stores in-frame clones only, minus some. The sample carries about 2,700 clones, about 75% recorded once. Time point given: cycle 4 day 1 (C4D1), after more than 5 weeks of nivolumab. All patients relapsed after autologous stem cell transplantation, and brentuximab vedotin exposure varied. Through magnetic negative selection, CD8+ T cells were separated from PBMCs that had been thawed. The input for sequencing was CD8+ T cells from blood, taken before the fourth cycle of nivolumab. These receptors originate from a human donor with classical Hodgkin lymphoma.

The V gene is TRBV7-2, the J gene TRBJ2-5; D is possibly TRBD2 (5 bases). V was shortened by 6 bases and J by 3 bases, with 14 bases between the two germline ends. The CDR3 runs 14 residues. The germline V gene has CDR1 SGHTA and CDR2 FQGNSA. CDR3: CASSQLLGEETQYF. CDR3 nucleotides: TGTGCCAGCAGTCAGTTATTGGGAGAAGAGACCCAGTACTTC.

This clone occurred once. V and J are TRBV27 and TRBJ2-7; D is perhaps TRBD2 (5 bases). This CDR3 is 15 amino acids long. The germline CDR1 and CDR2 sequences are MNHEY and SMNVEV (reference sequence). Deletions cut 2 bases from V and 1 base from J, with 12 bases between. CDR3 amino acids: CASSLDAGQSYEQYF. Here the CDR3 DNA reads TGTGCCAGCAGTTTAGATGCGGGTCAATCCTACGAGCAGTACTTC.

The DNA for the CDR3 is TGTGCCAGCAGCCCCGGGACAGGGGAGGACGAGCAGTACTTC. Its protein is CASSPGTGEDEQYF. The rearrangement uses TRBV6-4 and TRBJ2-7, with 10 bases aligning to TRBD1. CDR3 length equals 14 residues. Germline V CDR1 and CDR2: MRHNA, SNTAGT. With V trimmed by 6 bases and J by 5 bases, 7 bases remained unmatched.

V and J are TRBV6-6 and TRBJ2-7, with D possibly TRBD2 on 6 matching bases. The CDR3 runs 15 residues. With 0 bases removed from V and 5 bases from J, the gap between germline ends came to 14 bases. Germline V gene data show CDR1 as MNHNY and CDR2 as SVGAGI (reference sequence). This chain's CDR3 is CASSYSGGASDEQYF. In nucleotides, the CDR3 is TGTGCCAGCAGTTACTCCGGGGGAGCGTCAGACGAGCAGTACTTC.

This clone turned up a few times. This chain joins TRBV4-1 and TRBJ1-4; no reliable D call. The CDR3 is made up of 19 amino acids. Germline lookup yields CDR1 MGHRA and CDR2 YSYEKL. V was clipped by 1 base and J by 0 bases, with 18 bases between them. The CDR3 region is CASSQVVLASPATNEKLFF. Here the CDR3 DNA reads TGCGCCAGCAGCCAAGTCGTCCTCGCCAGTCCTGCAACTAATGAAAAACTGTTTTTT.

The chain is built from TRBV5-8 and TRBJ2-5; 8 bases agree with TRBD2. Trimming removed 1 base from V and 5 bases from J; junction bases left unmatched: 7. Germline V lookup: CDR1 SGHTS, CDR2 YDEGEE. The CDR3 runs 15 residues. CDR3: CASSLRAGGRETQYF. CDR3 sequence (DNA): TGTGCCAGCAGCTTGAGGGCGGGAGGACGGGAGACCCAGTACTTC.

The chain carries TRBV29-1 and TRBJ1-1; TRBD1 is a possible D gene (5 bases). Germline V lookup: CDR1 SQVTM, CDR2 ANQGSEA. CDR3 length: 10 residues. Between the trimmed V and J ends, which lost 8 bases and 5 bases, there was a span of 9 bases. CDR3 loop: CSSGGTEAFF. In DNA, the CDR3 is TGCAGCTCTGGGGGGACTGAAGCTTTCTTT.

This rearrangement joins TRBV2 to TRBJ2-2; D could derive from TRBD1 or TRBD2 (5 bases each). Germline CDR1 is SNHLY and CDR2 is FYNNEI. V lost 8 bases and J lost 2, with 12 bases in between. The CDR3 extends over 14 amino acids. The CDR3 DNA reads TGTGCCAGCGGGACGCGGTTTAACACCGGGGAGCTGTTTTTT. It specifies CASGTRFNTGELFF.

The V and J genes are TRBV28 and TRBJ2-7; D might be TRBD2 (6 bases). V gave up 5 bases and J gave up 0 bases, with 17 bases separating them. The V gene's germline CDR1 is MDHEN and CDR2 SYDVKM. The CDR3 totals 16 residues. The CDR3 sequence is CASSPAGTAHSYEQYF. The CDR3 DNA is TGTGCCAGCAGTCCCGCGGGGACGGCACACTCCTACGAGCAGTACTTC.

This clone is judged medium-sized. The chain links TRBV6-1 to TRBJ2-5; the match to TRBD2 covers 7 bases. CDR3 size: 16 residues. Trimming at V came to 0 bases and at J to 2 bases, leaving 6 bases not matched to a gene. Germline CDR1 and CDR2: MNHNS and SASEGT. CDR3 region: CASSEAGGGVQETQYF. The CDR3 coding sequence is TGTGCCAGCAGTGAAGCCGGGGGAGGGGTACAAGAGACCCAGTACTTC.

This sequence joins TRBV6-5 and TRBJ1-1, with D possibly being TRBD1 (5 bases). In germline, CDR1 is MNHEY, CDR2 SVGAGI. This CDR3 spans 14 amino acids. V dropped 0 bases and J dropped 11 bases, with 16 bases sitting between them. In DNA, the CDR3 is TGTGCCAGCAGTTACTCGATGGGACGCAGACGGGCTTTCTTT. This encodes CASSYSMGRRRAFF.

V is TRBV5-8 and J is TRBJ2-7; 13 nucleotides align to TRBD2. Unmatched junction bases numbered 7, after V lost 3 bases and J lost 7 bases. This CDR3 spans 15 amino acids. Germline V lookup: CDR1 SGHTS, CDR2 YDEGEE. CDR3 sequence reads: CASSSGLAGSGEQYF. The DNA of the CDR3 is TGTGCCAGCAGCTCGGGACTAGCGGGATCTGGGGAGCAGTACTTC.

V gene TRBV2 combines with J gene TRBJ2-7; the D gene is possibly TRBD1 (6 bases). The CDR3 extends over 13 amino acids. V was cut by 7 bases and J by 4 bases, with 14 bases left in between. Germline V lookup: CDR1 SNHLY, CDR2 FYNNEI. The CDR3 here is CASTDRTLYEQYF. The CDR3 DNA reads as TGTGCCAGCACCGACAGGACCCTGTACGAGCAGTACTTC.

The chain combines TRBV7-3 with TRBJ2-1; 9 nucleotides agree with TRBD2. The J segment lost 15 bases and the V segment lost 5 bases, leaving 11 bases of the junction unmatched. From germline, CDR1 is SGHTA and CDR2 FQGTGA. The CDR3 is 13 amino acids. CDR3 nucleotide sequence: TGTGCCAGCAGCCCCCAGGGAGGGACTAGCCTGTTCTTC. Translation: CASSPQGGTSLFF.

This clone was observed a single time. The V call is TRBV2, the J call TRBJ1-5, with TRBD1 identical over 12 bases. This CDR3 has 15 amino acids. J gave up 5 bases and V 7 bases, and 6 bases lay outside the gene matches. CDR1 and CDR2 (germline): SNHLY, FYNNEI. This chain's CDR3 is CASNPGTGGYQPQHF. The CDR3 nucleotides are TGTGCCAGCAACCCCGGGACAGGGGGCTATCAGCCCCAGCATTTT.

The chain is built from TRBV5-5 and TRBJ1-3; D may be TRBD1 (5 bases). Germline CDR1 and CDR2: SGHKS and YYEKEE (reference sequence). Trimming left V 0 bases short and J 1 base short, with 17 bases between. The CDR3 extends over 18 amino acids. The CDR3 DNA reads as TGTGCCAGCAGCTTGGCCGCGGGAGGGACCATATCTGGAAACACCATATATTTT. Translation gives CASSLAAGGTISGNTIYF.

This clone is deemed medium-sized. The chain links TRBV4-1 to TRBJ1-5, with 7 bases identical to TRBD1. Germline CDR1 and CDR2: MGHRA and YSYEKL. With 0 bases clipped from V and 3 bases from J, the junction kept 8 bases outside the gene matches. CDR3 length equals 17 residues. CDR3 region: CASSQDSGQNFNQPQHF. The CDR3 DNA reads as TGCGCCAGCAGCCAAGATTCGGGACAGAATTTCAATCAGCCCCAGCATTTT.

This chain joins TRBV7-9 and TRBJ2-1, with D possibly being TRBD1 (5 bases). The V gene lost 2 bases and the J gene lost 0 bases, with 11 bases spanning the gap. Germline V gene sequence: CDR1 SEHNR, CDR2 FQNEAQ (reference sequence). CDR3 length: 16 amino acids. CDR3: CASSLKGISSYNEQFF. CDR3 in DNA: TGTGCCAGCAGCTTAAAGGGGATTTCCTCCTACAATGAGCAGTTCTTC.